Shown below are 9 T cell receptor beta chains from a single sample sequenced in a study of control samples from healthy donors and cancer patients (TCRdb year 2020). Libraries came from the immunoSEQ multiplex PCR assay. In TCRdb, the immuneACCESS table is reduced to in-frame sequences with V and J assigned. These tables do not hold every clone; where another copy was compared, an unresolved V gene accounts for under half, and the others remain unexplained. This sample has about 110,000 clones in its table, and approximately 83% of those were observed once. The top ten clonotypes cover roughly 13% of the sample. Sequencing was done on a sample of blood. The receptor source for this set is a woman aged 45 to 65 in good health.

The CDR3 is CSAEDGDTQYF. Here the CDR3 DNA reads TGCAGTGCTGAGGACGGGGATACGCAGTATTTT. The gene calls are TRBV20-1 and TRBJ2-3; D ambiguous. V shed 5 bases and J shed 6 bases, with 9 bases lying between them. Germline V gives CDR1 DFQATT, CDR2 SNEGSKA (reference sequence). This CDR3 comprises 11 residues.

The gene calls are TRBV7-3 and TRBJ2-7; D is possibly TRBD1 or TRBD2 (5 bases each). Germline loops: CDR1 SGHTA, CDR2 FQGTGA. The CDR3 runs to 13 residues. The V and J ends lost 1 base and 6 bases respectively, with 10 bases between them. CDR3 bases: TGTGCCAGCAGCTTAAGAGGGGACGGCGAGCAGTACTTC. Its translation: CASSLRGDGEQYF.

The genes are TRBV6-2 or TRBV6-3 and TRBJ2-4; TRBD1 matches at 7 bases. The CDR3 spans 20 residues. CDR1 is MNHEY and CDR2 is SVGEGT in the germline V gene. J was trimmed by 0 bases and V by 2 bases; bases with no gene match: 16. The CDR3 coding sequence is TGTGCCAGCAGTTACGGGTTTACAGGGGCCCATCCCCTAGCCAAAAACATTCAGTACTTC. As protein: CASSYGFTGAHPLAKNIQYF.

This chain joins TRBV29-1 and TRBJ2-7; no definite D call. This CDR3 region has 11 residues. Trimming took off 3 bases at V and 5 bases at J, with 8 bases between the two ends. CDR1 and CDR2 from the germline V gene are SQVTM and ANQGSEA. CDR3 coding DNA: TGCAGCGTTGAGGTCGGGCACGAGCAGTACTTC. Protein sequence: CSVEVGHEQYF.

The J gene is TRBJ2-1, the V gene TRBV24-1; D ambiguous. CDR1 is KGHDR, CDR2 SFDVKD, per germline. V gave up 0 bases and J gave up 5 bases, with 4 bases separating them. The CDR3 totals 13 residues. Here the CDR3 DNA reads TGTGCCACCAGTGATTTGCAAGACAATGAGCAGTTCTTC. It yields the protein CATSDLQDNEQFF.

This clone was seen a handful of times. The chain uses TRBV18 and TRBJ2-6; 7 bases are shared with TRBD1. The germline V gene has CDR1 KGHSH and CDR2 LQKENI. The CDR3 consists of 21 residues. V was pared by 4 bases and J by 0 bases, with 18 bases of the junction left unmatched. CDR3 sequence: CASSRLGRGQNVFSGANVLTF. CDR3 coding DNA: TGTGCCAGCTCACGGCTAGGTAGGGGACAGAACGTATTCTCTGGGGCCAACGTCCTGACTTTC.

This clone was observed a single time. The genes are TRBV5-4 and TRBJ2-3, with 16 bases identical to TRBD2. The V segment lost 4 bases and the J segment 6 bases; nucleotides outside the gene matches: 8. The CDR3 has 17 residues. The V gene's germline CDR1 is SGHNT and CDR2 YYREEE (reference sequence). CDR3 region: CASSTGLAGGSVDTQYF. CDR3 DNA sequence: TGTGCCAGCAGCACGGGACTAGCGGGAGGGTCCGTGGATACGCAGTATTTT.

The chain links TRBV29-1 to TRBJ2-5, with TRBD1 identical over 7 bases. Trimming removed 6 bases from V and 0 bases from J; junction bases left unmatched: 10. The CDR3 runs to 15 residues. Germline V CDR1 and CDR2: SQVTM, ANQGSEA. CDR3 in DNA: TGCAGCGTCGTTACCGGGACAGTTTACCAAGAGACCCAGTACTTC. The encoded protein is CSVVTGTVYQETQYF. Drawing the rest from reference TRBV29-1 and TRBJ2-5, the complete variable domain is SAVISQKPSRDICQRGTSLTIQCQVDSQVTMMFWYRQQPGQSLTLIATANQGSEATYESGFVIDKFPISRPNLTFSTLTVSNMSPEDSSIYLCSVVTGTVYQETQYFGPGTRLLVL.

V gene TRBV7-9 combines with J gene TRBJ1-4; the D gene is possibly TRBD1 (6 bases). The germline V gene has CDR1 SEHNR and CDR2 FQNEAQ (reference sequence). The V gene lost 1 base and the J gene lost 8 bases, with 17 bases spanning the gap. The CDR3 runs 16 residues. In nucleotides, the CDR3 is TGTGCCAGCAGCTTAGGGTCGGATCCAGGGGTAGAAAAACTGTTTTTT. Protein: CASSLGSDPGVEKLFF.